The rows below give T cell receptor beta chains drawn from one sample of a study of blood T cell repertoires in COVID-19. Clones were sequenced by immunoSEQ multiplex PCR, and TCRdb holds only the in-frame ones, with some missing. Of 250,000 to 300,000 clones in the sample, approximately 86% were seen once. Sequencing was performed on peripheral blood. Receptor source: a woman between 50 and 59 years old who had recovered from COVID-19. Each CDR3 is given with its conserved first and last residue. D genes are given only for firm matches. Rows may omit the clone size; those that give it use once, few, many or a size class.

J: TRBJ1-4; V: TRBV3-1/TRBV3-2; size: NA; D: TRBD1; CDR3: CASSTRQGGNEKLFF; DNA: TGTGCCAGCAGCACTCGACAGGGGGGTAATGAAAAACTGTTTTTT
J: TRBJ2-1; V: TRBV3-1/TRBV3-2; size: NA; D: NA; CDR3: CASSLNIGGAFYNEQFF; DNA: TGTGCCAGCAGCCTAAACATTGGCGGGGCATTCTACAATGAGCAGTTCTTC
J: TRBJ2-5; V: TRBV6-5; size: NA; D: NA; CDR3: CATRQETQYF; DNA: TGTGCCACCCGGCAAGAGACCCAGTACTTC
J: TRBJ1-1; V: TRBV10-3; size: once; D: NA; CDR3: CAIRSQGLNTEAFF; DNA: TGTGCCATCAGATCGCAGGGCCTGAACACTGAAGCTTTCTTT
J: TRBJ1-1; V: TRBV3-1/TRBV3-2; size: NA; D: NA; CDR3: CASSPGHQNTEAFF; DNA: TGTGCCAGCAGCCCGGGACACCAAAACACTGAAGCTTTCTTT
J: TRBJ1-6; V: TRBV4-3; size: NA; D: NA; CDR3: CASSPNLDNPLHF; DNA: TGCGCCAGCAGCCCTAACCTGGACAATCCCCTCCACTTT
J: TRBJ1-1; V: TRBV7-8; size: NA; D: TRBD1; CDR3: CASSLAVRQGARRGNTEAFF; DNA: TGTGCCAGCAGCTTAGCGGTAAGACAGGGGGCCCGCCGAGGGAACACTGAAGCTTTCTTT
J: TRBJ1-5; V: TRBV6-2/TRBV6-3; size: NA; D: NA; CDR3: CASSYGHYQPQHF; DNA: TGTGCCAGCAGTTACGGGCACTATCAGCCCCAGCATTTT
J: TRBJ1-4; V: TRBV6-5; size: NA; D: NA; CDR3: CASSPPGWLGEKLFF; DNA: TGTGCCAGCAGTCCCCCGGGGTGGCTTGGTGAAAAACTGTTTTTT
J: TRBJ1-2; V: TRBV7-2; size: NA; D: NA; CDR3: CASSFMDSFNYGYTF; DNA: TGTGCCAGCAGCTTCATGGACAGTTTTAACTATGGCTACACCTTC
J: TRBJ2-2; V: TRBV6-1; size: NA; D: NA; CDR3: CASSEPPGEGGELFF; DNA: TGTGCCAGCAGTGAACCCCCAGGGGAAGGCGGGGAGCTGTTTTTT
J: TRBJ2-1; V: TRBV4-3; size: NA; D: TRBD1; CDR3: CASSRVSGQGYNEQFF; DNA: TGCGCCAGCAGCCGGGTATCGGGACAGGGATACAATGAGCAGTTCTTC
J: TRBJ2-7; V: TRBV5-6; size: NA; D: TRBD1; CDR3: CASSLRQGSYEQYF; DNA: TGTGCCAGCAGCCTTCGACAGGGAAGCTACGAGCAGTACTTC
J: TRBJ1-1; V: TRBV14; size: NA; D: NA; CDR3: CASSLGGRTEAFF; DNA: TGTGCCAGCAGTTTAGGGGGTCGGACTGAAGCTTTCTTT
J: TRBJ2-7; V: TRBV19; size: NA; D: NA; CDR3: CASKARSSYEQYF; DNA: TGTGCCAGCAAAGCGCGCTCATCATACGAGCAGTACTTC
J: TRBJ2-7; V: TRBV10-1; size: once; D: TRBD1; CDR3: CAPGEDRGHEQYF; DNA: TGCGCCCCCGGGGAGGACAGGGGACACGAGCAGTACTTC
J: TRBJ1-5; V: TRBV7-9; size: NA; D: NA; CDR3: CASSLALGASNSNQPQHF; DNA: TGTGCCAGCAGCTTAGCGCTAGGGGCTTCTAATAGCAATCAGCCCCAGCATTTT
J: TRBJ1-3; V: TRBV7-2; size: NA; D: TRBD1; CDR3: CASSPTGGGNTIYF; DNA: TGTGCCAGCAGCCCGACAGGGGGTGGAAACACCATATATTTT
J: TRBJ1-2; V: TRBV5-6; size: NA; D: NA; CDR3: CASSLVAGRTNYGYTF; DNA: TGTGCCAGCAGCTTGGTGGCAGGGAGGACTAACTATGGCTACACCTTC
J: TRBJ1-2; V: TRBV5-1; size: NA; D: TRBD1; CDR3: CASSWGQGYGYTF; DNA: TGCGCCAGCAGCTGGGGACAGGGTTATGGCTACACCTTC
J: TRBJ1-2; V: TRBV5-5; size: NA; D: NA; CDR3: CASSTGDNYGYTF; DNA: TGTGCCAGCAGCACCGGGGATAACTATGGCTACACCTTC
J: TRBJ1-3; V: TRBV5-5; size: NA; D: TRBD1; CDR3: CASSLLYRDRVSGNTIYF; DNA: TGTGCCAGCAGCCTATTATACCGGGACAGGGTATCTGGAAACACCATATATTTT
J: TRBJ2-7; V: TRBV6-5; size: NA; D: NA; CDR3: CASSYDVGGGYEQYF; DNA: TGTGCCAGCAGTTACGACGTAGGGGGTGGTTACGAGCAGTACTTC
J: TRBJ2-1; V: TRBV3-1/TRBV3-2; size: NA; D: NA; CDR3: CASSYRDIPPRFF; DNA: TGTGCCAGCAGCTACAGGGACATCCCTCCGAGGTTCTTC
J: TRBJ2-7; V: TRBV19; size: NA; D: NA; CDR3: CASSIGDLGYEQYF; DNA: TGTGCCAGTAGTATCGGGGATTTGGGCTACGAGCAGTACTTC
J: TRBJ1-3; V: TRBV3-1/TRBV3-2; size: NA; D: NA; CDR3: CASSRGANRNTIYF; DNA: TGTGCCAGCAGCCGCGGGGCAAACAGAAACACCATATATTTT
J: TRBJ2-1; V: TRBV4-1; size: NA; D: TRBD2; CDR3: CASSQVNGGTYNEQFF; DNA: TGCGCCAGCAGCCAAGTGAACGGGGGGACCTACAATGAGCAGTTCTTC
J: TRBJ2-1; V: TRBV3-1/TRBV3-2; size: NA; D: NA; CDR3: CASSPLGFGRTYNEQFF; DNA: TGTGCCAGCAGCCCGCTAGGTTTTGGCCGCACCTACAATGAGCAGTTCTTC
J: TRBJ1-1; V: TRBV10-1; size: NA; D: TRBD1; CDR3: CASTTTGGANTEAFF; DNA: TGCGCCAGCACTACGACAGGGGGGGCGAACACTGAAGCTTTCTTT
J: TRBJ1-2; V: TRBV28; size: once; D: TRBD1; CDR3: CASRQGWDYGYTF; DNA: TGTGCCAGTCGACAGGGGTGGGATTATGGCTACACCTTC
J: TRBJ1-2; V: TRBV4-3; size: NA; D: TRBD1; CDR3: CASSLILGTGGGGYTF; DNA: TGCGCCAGCAGCCTCATTCTCGGGACAGGGGGAGGAGGCTACACCTTC
J: TRBJ1-1; V: TRBV19; size: NA; D: NA; CDR3: CASSPQHLTGNTEAFF; DNA: TGTGCCAGTAGTCCACAACACCTAACAGGGAACACTGAAGCTTTCTTT
J: TRBJ2-7; V: TRBV5-5; size: once; D: TRBD1; CDR3: CASSLQPGQDRIEQYF; DNA: TGTGCCAGCAGCCTACAACCGGGACAGGATAGAATCGAGCAGTACTTC
J: TRBJ1-5; V: TRBV19; size: once; D: NA; CDR3: CASSITNQPQHF; DNA: TGTGCCAGTAGTATAACAAACCAGCCCCAGCATTTT
J: TRBJ2-2; V: TRBV7-6; size: NA; D: TRBD2; CDR3: CASSSRAGGGTGELFF; DNA: TGTGCCAGCAGCTCCAGGGCGGGAGGAGGAACCGGGGAGCTGTTTTTT
J: TRBJ1-6; V: TRBV19; size: NA; D: NA; CDR3: CASSLTTAYSPLHF; DNA: TGTGCCAGTAGTTTGACGACAGCCTATTCACCCCTCCACTTT
J: TRBJ2-3; V: TRBV7-9; size: NA; D: NA; CDR3: CASSISGDTQYF; DNA: TGTGCCAGCAGCATTAGCGGAGATACGCAGTATTTT
J: TRBJ2-3; V: TRBV6-6; size: NA; D: NA; CDR3: CASSSGISSTDTQYF; DNA: TGTGCCAGCAGCTCAGGGATATCTAGCACAGATACGCAGTATTTT
J: TRBJ2-1; V: TRBV6-2/TRBV6-3; size: NA; D: NA; CDR3: CASSYREYIYNEQFF; DNA: TGTGCCAGCAGTTATCGGGAATATATCTACAATGAGCAGTTCTTC
J: TRBJ2-7; V: TRBV7-2; size: NA; D: NA; CDR3: CASSLVGHPYEQYF; DNA: TGTGCCAGCAGCTTAGTTGGACACCCCTACGAGCAGTACTTC
J: TRBJ1-1; V: TRBV18; size: NA; D: TRBD1; CDR3: CASSPLAQGENTEAFF; DNA: TGTGCCAGCTCACCACTCGCTCAGGGGGAGAACACTGAAGCTTTCTTT
J: TRBJ2-1; V: TRBV19; size: few; D: TRBD2; CDR3: CASSAPSGRARSQFF; DNA: TGTGCCAGTAGTGCCCCTAGCGGGAGGGCCCGGAGTCAGTTCTTC
J: TRBJ1-2; V: TRBV11-2; size: NA; D: NA; CDR3: CASSRPGVTNYGYTF; DNA: TGTGCCAGCAGCCGGCCAGGGGTTACTAACTATGGCTACACCTTC
J: TRBJ1-1; V: TRBV6-5; size: NA; D: NA; CDR3: CASRQGKNTEAFF; DNA: TGTGCCAGCAGGCAGGGCAAGAACACTGAAGCTTTCTTT
J: TRBJ2-5; V: TRBV7-7; size: NA; D: TRBD2; CDR3: CASSLGGLAGRETQYF; DNA: TGTGCTAGCAGCTTGGGGGGACTAGCGGGGAGAGAGACCCAGTACTTC
J: TRBJ1-1; V: TRBV3-1/TRBV3-2; size: NA; D: TRBD1; CDR3: CASRQAAGGFTEAFF; DNA: TGTGCCAGCAGACAAGCTGCAGGGGGATTCACTGAAGCTTTCTTT
J: TRBJ2-4; V: TRBV5-4; size: NA; D: NA; CDR3: CASSLGAGAKNIQYF; DNA: TGTGCCAGCAGCTTGGGGGCGGGAGCCAAAAACATTCAGTACTTC
J: TRBJ2-1; V: TRBV7-3; size: NA; D: TRBD2; CDR3: CASSFSSGTDNEQFF; DNA: TGTGCCAGCAGCTTTAGTAGCGGGACTGACAATGAGCAGTTCTTC
J: TRBJ1-4; V: TRBV5-1; size: NA; D: TRBD1; CDR3: CASSLGTGLEKLFF; DNA: TGCGCCAGCAGCTTGGGGACAGGGCTGGAAAAACTGTTTTTT
J: TRBJ1-2; V: TRBV6-5; size: NA; D: TRBD1; CDR3: CAVRQGGNYGYTF; DNA: TGTGCCGTACGACAGGGGGGAAACTATGGCTACACCTTC
J: TRBJ2-1; V: TRBV7-2; size: NA; D: TRBD2; CDR3: CASSSGLAAYNEQFF; DNA: TGTGCCAGCAGCTCCGGACTAGCGGCCTACAATGAGCAGTTCTTC
J: TRBJ1-5; V: TRBV5-4; size: once; D: NA; CDR3: CASSRRGSNQPQHF; DNA: TGTGCCAGCAGCCGGCGGGGTAGCAATCAGCCCCAGCATTTT
J: TRBJ2-2; V: TRBV5-6; size: NA; D: NA; CDR3: CASSDSQRPNTGELFF; DNA: TGTGCCAGCAGCGATTCACAGAGACCGAACACCGGGGAGCTGTTTTTT
J: TRBJ1-2; V: TRBV6-5; size: NA; D: NA; CDR3: CASSYEQASVGGYTF; DNA: TGTGCCAGCAGTTACGAACAGGCGTCGGTCGGGGGCTACACCTTC
J: TRBJ2-3; V: TRBV20-1; size: NA; D: TRBD2; CDR3: CSASELAGLTDTQYF; DNA: TGCAGTGCTAGTGAACTAGCGGGACTAACAGATACGCAGTATTTT